This T cell receptor (beta chain) is from a study of T cell responses to AZD1222 COVID-19 vaccine (dated by TCRdb to the early 2020s). Describing the broader study: A total of 233 trial participants underwent TCR sequencing, of whom approximately 200 had received two doses of AZD1222 and roughly 26 had received two doses of the MenACWY control vaccine. Trial participants were enrolled by age into subgroups of 18-55, 56-69 and 70-plus years, and roughly 150, 30 and 60 TCR-sequenced participants, respectively, were included in these subgroups. What the authors observed across the whole study: Participants were mostly white British and included more females than males, and it was suggested by the authors that clonal diversity may have been underestimated. Conclusions about previously exposed vaccinees are limited, since just five to seven AZD1222 recipients were seropositive for SARS-CoV-2 at baseline. Vaccine-associated CD4 TCRs spanned the whole spike protein, with dominant responses in regions 160-218 and 743-854. Spike-specific TCR breadth and depth rose significantly after two AZD1222 doses compared with day 0 and with MenACWY recipients. In the small 56-69-year group, the increase in depth fell short of significance, most likely because of low power. Reportedly, almost half of the unique spike-specific TCRs recognized epitopes lying outside the regions that are mutated in the B.1.351 and B.1.1.7 variants. Because no day 14 peak-response samples were available, repertoires were characterized only after the peak T cell response.

The CDR3 regions of human TCRbeta chains were subjected to immunosequencing. In the paper's pipeline: Repertoire TCRs were checked for matches against a reference library of SARS-CoV-2-specific TCRs that had been generated using the MIRA antigen-specificity platform. Breadth was defined as the fraction of unique TCRs that were SARS-CoV-2-associated. Depth was defined as the fraction of total T cells that were SARS-CoV-2-associated. Using the MIRA data, each spike-specific TCR was assigned both to the spike region to which the TCR was reactive and to a CD4 or CD8 class. Log10-transformed breadth and depth values were compared by one-way ANOVA with Sidak's multiple comparisons tests. TCRdb took over this immuneACCESS table, retaining in-frame rearrangements with V and J assigned. Such tables are incomplete; in checked studies, under half of the missing clones stem from an unresolved V gene, and the remainder is unexplained. That table is the source of V, J and clone size, and D and trimming were worked out from the DNA. Counted in this sample were roughly 43,000 clones; around 80% of them appeared once. About 20% of the sample belongs to the ten largest clones.

On this clone itself: Its antigen has not been determined. No per-base quality is available; no much larger clone lies one base away.

The time point label of this sample denotes: about 28 days (+/-7) after the second vaccine dose. The treatment or condition label, read with the paper, signifies: meningococcal conjugate vaccine given as trial control. The vaccinee samples were drawn from two UK trials, COV001 and COV002, one of which was a single-blind randomized controlled phase 2/3 trial testing AZD1222 (ChAdOx1 nCoV-19) in healthy adults. For TCRbeta chain sequencing, PBMC samples were collected from trial participants at day 0 and at day 28 after the second dose. This TCR came from an adult who received the MenACWY meningococcal vaccine as a control. This specimen consisted of peripheral blood, obtained 28 days after the second dose of the MenACWY control vaccine.

The DNA sequence is TGCGCCAGCAGGAGGGGGACACAAGATACGCAGTATTTT. It is translated as CASRRGTQDTQYF. This chain joins TRBV10-1 to TRBJ2-3; TRBD1 is a weak D gene call, 6 bases matching. V and J lose 6 bases and 5 bases, and a span of 12 bases separates them. The germline V gene (reference sequence) provides CDR1 WNHNN and CDR2 SYGVQD. Its CDR3 holds 13 amino acids, cysteine through phenylalanine. The retained sequence is limited to the CDR3, 39 bases, with the frame set at the first base.